Listed below are T cell receptor beta chains from one sample, sequenced in a study of OX40 agonist ivuxolimab in advanced cancers. Clones were read by immunoSEQ multiplex PCR, and TCRdb kept only the in-frame ones, dropping some. The data hold 23,000 or so clones, with approximately 91% observed a single time. The sample consisted of CD4+ or CD8+ T cells sorted from blood, taken in a trial of the OX40 agonist ivuxolimab. The receptors originated from an adult with an advanced solid tumor such as melanoma, head and neck, liver or kidney cancer. The CDR3 runs from the conserved cysteine through the conserved F or W. D genes are given only for firm matches. A clone size is listed for some rows: how often the clone was seen (once, few, many), or a class if it is expanded.

j_call: TRBJ2-1
v_call: TRBV30
d_call: -
clone_size: -
cdr3_aa: CAWSFDLGSYNEQFF
cdr3_nt: TGTGCCTGGAGTTTTGATTTAGGCTCCTACAATGAGCAGTTCTTC

j_call: TRBJ1-2
v_call: TRBV27
d_call: -
clone_size: -
cdr3_aa: CASSLNREYYGYTF
cdr3_nt: TGTGCCAGCAGTTTGAACAGGGAGTACTATGGCTACACCTTC

j_call: TRBJ2-1
v_call: TRBV9
d_call: -
clone_size: -
cdr3_aa: CASSVNGEPYNEQFF
cdr3_nt: TGTGCCAGCAGCGTCAACGGGGAACCCTACAATGAGCAGTTCTTC

j_call: TRBJ1-1
v_call: TRBV6-5
d_call: -
clone_size: -
cdr3_aa: CASSWGTYTEAFF
cdr3_nt: TGTGCCAGCAGTTGGGGGACTTACACTGAAGCTTTCTTT

j_call: TRBJ2-4
v_call: TRBV15
d_call: TRBD2
clone_size: -
cdr3_aa: CATSRVLAGASNIQYF
cdr3_nt: TGTGCCACCAGCAGAGTCCTAGCGGGAGCAAGCAACATTCAGTACTTC

j_call: TRBJ2-5
v_call: TRBV15
d_call: -
clone_size: -
cdr3_aa: CATQVPGETQYF
cdr3_nt: TGTGCCACTCAGGTTCCTGGAGAGACCCAGTACTTC

j_call: TRBJ2-7
v_call: TRBV7-9
d_call: TRBD2
clone_size: -
cdr3_aa: CASSQGTTSRF
cdr3_nt: TGTGCCAGCAGCCAAGGGACTACCTCACGCTTC

j_call: TRBJ2-1
v_call: TRBV2
d_call: TRBD2
clone_size: -
cdr3_aa: CASSREREGRSDEQFF
cdr3_nt: TGTGCCAGCAGCCGCGAGAGGGAGGGCCGCAGCGATGAGCAGTTCTTC

j_call: TRBJ2-1
v_call: TRBV13
d_call: TRBD2
clone_size: -
cdr3_aa: CASSEMASGRWVEQFF
cdr3_nt: TGTGCCAGCAGTGAAATGGCTAGCGGGAGGTGGGTTGAGCAGTTCTTC

j_call: TRBJ2-7
v_call: TRBV7-9
d_call: -
clone_size: once
cdr3_aa: CASSLAGVYEQYF
cdr3_nt: TGTGCCAGCAGCTTAGCCGGGGTTTACGAGCAGTACTTC

j_call: TRBJ2-7
v_call: TRBV4-1
d_call: TRBD1
clone_size: -
cdr3_aa: CASSQVGQGSFEQYF
cdr3_nt: TGCGCCAGCAGCCAAGTAGGACAGGGATCGTTCGAGCAGTACTTC

j_call: TRBJ1-2
v_call: TRBV4-1
d_call: TRBD1
clone_size: -
cdr3_aa: CASSQGQGIDYGYTF
cdr3_nt: TGCGCCAGCAGCCAAGGACAGGGGATTGACTATGGCTACACCTTC

j_call: TRBJ2-7
v_call: TRBV6-6
d_call: -
clone_size: -
cdr3_aa: CASSYDRNYEQYF
cdr3_nt: TGTGCCAGCAGTTACGACCGCAACTACGAGCAGTACTTC

j_call: TRBJ1-2
v_call: TRBV27
d_call: TRBD1
clone_size: -
cdr3_aa: CASSSSTGTGDSSGYGYTF
cdr3_nt: TGTGCCAGCAGTTCCTCTACCGGGACAGGGGACTCCTCTGGGTATGGCTACACCTTC

j_call: TRBJ2-7
v_call: TRBV14
d_call: -
clone_size: -
cdr3_aa: CASSRGSYEQYF
cdr3_nt: TGTGCCAGCAGCCGAGGGTCCTACGAGCAGTACTTC

j_call: TRBJ1-3
v_call: TRBV6-5
d_call: -
clone_size: -
cdr3_aa: CASSDQISGNTIYF
cdr3_nt: TGTGCCAGCAGCGACCAGATCTCTGGAAACACCATATATTTT

j_call: TRBJ1-3
v_call: TRBV30
d_call: TRBD1
clone_size: -
cdr3_aa: CAWRGWTGGSPGNTIYF
cdr3_nt: TGTGCCTGGAGGGGATGGACAGGGGGTTCGCCTGGAAACACCATATATTTT

j_call: TRBJ2-7
v_call: TRBV6-5
d_call: TRBD1
clone_size: -
cdr3_aa: CASSPGQGTLEQYF
cdr3_nt: TGTGCCAGCAGTCCGGGACAGGGGACCTTGGAGCAGTACTTC

j_call: TRBJ2-1
v_call: TRBV19
d_call: -
clone_size: -
cdr3_aa: CASSVTSGTYNEQFF
cdr3_nt: TGTGCCAGTAGTGTAACCTCCGGGACCTACAATGAGCAGTTCTTC

j_call: TRBJ2-1
v_call: TRBV30
d_call: TRBD1
clone_size: -
cdr3_aa: CAEGQGFDEQFF
cdr3_nt: TGTGCCGAAGGACAGGGCTTCGATGAGCAGTTCTTC

j_call: TRBJ1-2
v_call: TRBV19
d_call: TRBD1
clone_size: -
cdr3_aa: CASSIIQGGNYGYTF
cdr3_nt: TGTGCCAGTAGTATAATACAGGGGGGTAACTATGGCTACACCTTC

j_call: TRBJ2-7
v_call: TRBV4-3
d_call: TRBD1
clone_size: -
cdr3_aa: CASSLSLQGQGWNEQYF
cdr3_nt: TGCGCCAGCAGCCTGTCTCTGCAGGGACAGGGGTGGAACGAGCAGTACTTC

j_call: TRBJ2-7
v_call: TRBV7-2
d_call: -
clone_size: once
cdr3_aa: CASSRSSYEQYF
cdr3_nt: TGTGCCAGCAGCCGGAGCTCCTACGAGCAGTACTTC

j_call: TRBJ1-1
v_call: TRBV2
d_call: -
clone_size: -
cdr3_aa: CACLQPEGLGTEAFF
cdr3_nt: TGTGCCTGCTTACAACCGGAGGGATTAGGCACTGAAGCTTTCTTT

j_call: TRBJ2-2
v_call: TRBV11-2
d_call: TRBD1
clone_size: -
cdr3_aa: CASSPLRGRFGELFF
cdr3_nt: TGTGCCAGCAGCCCCCTAAGGGGGCGTTTCGGGGAGCTGTTTTTT

j_call: TRBJ1-5
v_call: TRBV19
d_call: -
clone_size: -
cdr3_aa: CASSIYRRTSNQPQHF
cdr3_nt: TGTGCCAGTAGTATATACAGGCGAACTAGCAATCAGCCCCAGCATTTT

j_call: TRBJ1-2
v_call: TRBV6-1
d_call: TRBD1
clone_size: -
cdr3_aa: CASSAGTGVSNYGYTF
cdr3_nt: TGTGCCAGCAGTGCCGGGACAGGGGTATCTAACTATGGCTACACCTTC

j_call: TRBJ2-7
v_call: TRBV28
d_call: TRBD1
clone_size: -
cdr3_aa: CASSFGDSSYEQYF
cdr3_nt: TGTGCCAGCAGTTTCGGGGACAGCTCCTACGAGCAGTACTTC

j_call: TRBJ2-1
v_call: TRBV2
d_call: -
clone_size: -
cdr3_aa: CASSELAAYNEQFF
cdr3_nt: TGTGCCAGCAGTGAGTTAGCGGCTTACAATGAGCAGTTCTTC

j_call: TRBJ2-7
v_call: TRBV4-1
d_call: TRBD2
clone_size: -
cdr3_aa: CASSHREISGSPKQYF
cdr3_nt: TGCGCCAGCAGCCACAGGGAGATTAGCGGGAGCCCCAAGCAGTACTTC

j_call: TRBJ2-3
v_call: TRBV9
d_call: -
clone_size: -
cdr3_aa: CASNLWGSTDTQYF
cdr3_nt: TGTGCCAGCAACCTTTGGGGCAGCACAGATACGCAGTATTTT

j_call: TRBJ2-7
v_call: TRBV19
d_call: TRBD2
clone_size: -
cdr3_aa: CASSTDEREIYEQYF
cdr3_nt: TGTGCCAGTAGTACGGACGAGCGGGAGATATACGAGCAGTACTTC

j_call: TRBJ2-7
v_call: TRBV7-9
d_call: TRBD1
clone_size: -
cdr3_aa: CASSLGDSRLYEQYF
cdr3_nt: TGTGCCAGCAGCTTAGGGGACAGTCGGCTTTACGAGCAGTACTTC

j_call: TRBJ1-1
v_call: TRBV29-1
d_call: -
clone_size: -
cdr3_aa: CSVRPTGNTEAFF
cdr3_nt: TGCAGCGTTAGGCCAACGGGTAACACTGAAGCTTTCTTT

j_call: TRBJ2-4
v_call: TRBV7-2
d_call: -
clone_size: -
cdr3_aa: CASSHAGGNIQYF
cdr3_nt: TGTGCCAGCAGCCACGCAGGGGGGAACATTCAGTACTTC

j_call: TRBJ2-7
v_call: TRBV6-5
d_call: -
clone_size: -
cdr3_aa: CASSYRSRTSYEQYF
cdr3_nt: TGTGCCAGCAGTTACCGCTCAAGAACCTCCTACGAGCAGTACTTC

j_call: TRBJ1-1
v_call: TRBV5-6
d_call: -
clone_size: -
cdr3_aa: CASSPDSHGNTEAFF
cdr3_nt: TGTGCCAGCAGCCCGGACAGCCACGGGAACACTGAAGCTTTCTTT

j_call: TRBJ2-7
v_call: TRBV2
d_call: -
clone_size: -
cdr3_aa: CASTWSSLGGSYEQYF
cdr3_nt: TGTGCCAGCACCTGGTCGTCTCTAGGGGGCTCCTACGAGCAGTACTTC

j_call: TRBJ2-7
v_call: TRBV27
d_call: -
clone_size: -
cdr3_aa: CASTSSSAAIYEQYF
cdr3_nt: TGTGCCAGCACCAGTAGCTCAGCGGCCATATACGAGCAGTACTTC

j_call: TRBJ1-6
v_call: TRBV6-6
d_call: -
clone_size: few
cdr3_aa: CASSYPGDADSPLHF
cdr3_nt: TGTGCCAGCAGTTACCCAGGGGATGCGGATTCACCCCTCCACTTT

j_call: TRBJ1-5
v_call: TRBV10-2
d_call: -
clone_size: -
cdr3_aa: CASSDVRGMGSGNQPQHF
cdr3_nt: TGCGCCAGCAGTGATGTCCGCGGGATGGGCAGTGGTAATCAGCCCCAGCATTTT

j_call: TRBJ2-1
v_call: TRBV13
d_call: -
clone_size: -
cdr3_aa: CASSTPYNEQFF
cdr3_nt: TGTGCCAGCAGCACGCCCTACAATGAGCAGTTCTTC

j_call: TRBJ2-3
v_call: TRBV4-1
d_call: -
clone_size: -
cdr3_aa: CASKSRRDSSTDTQYF
cdr3_nt: TGCGCCAGCAAATCAAGGAGGGATTCTAGCACAGATACGCAGTATTTT

j_call: TRBJ2-1
v_call: TRBV5-1
d_call: TRBD1
clone_size: -
cdr3_aa: CASSLVTGGEQFF
cdr3_nt: TGCGCCAGCAGCTTGGTGACAGGGGGTGAGCAGTTCTTC

j_call: TRBJ1-5
v_call: TRBV5-8
d_call: -
clone_size: -
cdr3_aa: CASSPSWPRHSNQPQHF
cdr3_nt: TGTGCCAGCAGCCCCTCTTGGCCCCGCCATAGCAATCAGCCCCAGCATTTT

j_call: TRBJ2-7
v_call: TRBV10-1
d_call: -
clone_size: few
cdr3_aa: CASSEAIGSYEQYF
cdr3_nt: TGCGCCAGCAGTGAGGCTATCGGCTCCTACGAGCAGTACTTC

j_call: TRBJ2-7
v_call: TRBV7-8
d_call: -
clone_size: once
cdr3_aa: CASSLYAQVARGTYEQYF
cdr3_nt: TGTGCCAGCAGCTTATATGCACAGGTAGCTAGGGGCACCTACGAGCAGTACTTC

j_call: TRBJ1-1
v_call: TRBV19
d_call: -
clone_size: -
cdr3_aa: CASSPFGAEAFF
cdr3_nt: TGTGCCAGTAGTCCCTTCGGGGCTGAAGCTTTCTTT

j_call: TRBJ1-1
v_call: TRBV5-5
d_call: -
clone_size: -
cdr3_aa: CASSFSANGHTEAFF
cdr3_nt: TGTGCCAGCAGCTTTTCAGCGAACGGTCACACTGAAGCTTTCTTT

j_call: TRBJ2-7
v_call: TRBV5-1
d_call: TRBD1
clone_size: -
cdr3_aa: CASSLLPGQGVSYEQYF
cdr3_nt: TGCGCCAGCAGTTTACTACCGGGACAGGGGGTGTCTTACGAGCAGTACTTC